Below are 26 T cell receptor beta chains sequenced from a single sample in a study of blood T cell repertoires in COVID-19. Libraries were prepared by immunoSEQ multiplex PCR; TCRdb keeps only in-frame clonotypes and omits some of them. The sample includes hundreds of thousands of clones, roughly nine tenths of them seen just once. Sequencing was performed on peripheral blood. These receptors all come from a woman between 50 and 59 years old with COVID-19, enrolled during active disease.

This rearrangement joins TRBV6-6 to TRBJ2-5; D is ambiguous. In germline, CDR1 is MNHNY, CDR2 SVGAGI (reference sequence). This CDR3 spans 11 amino acids. V was cut by 5 bases and J by 4 bases, with 5 bases left in between. Written as DNA, the CDR3 is TGTGCCAGCAGTACGGGAGAGACCCAGTACTTC. This sequence encodes CASSTGETQYF.

This clone was seen only once. The rearrangement links TRBV19 to TRBJ1-5; D is ambiguous. The length of the CDR3 is 15 residues. Trimming left V 1 base short and J 3 bases short, with 10 bases between. Germline loops: CDR1 LNHDA, CDR2 SQIVND (reference sequence). CDR3 sequence (DNA): TGTGCCAGTAGTATAGTGGCAGGCAACAATCAGCCCCAGCATTTT. Its translation: CASSIVAGNNQPQHF.

Here the CDR3 reads CASSLGGTGEKGYTF. CDR3 DNA sequence: TGTGCCAGCAGCTTAGGAGGGACAGGGGAAAAGGGCTACACCTTC. The chain employs TRBV7-9 and TRBJ1-2; the match to TRBD1 covers 10 bases. CDR3 length: 15 amino acids. V shed 1 base and J 8 bases; nucleotides not matched to a gene: 7. CDR1 SEHNR and CDR2 FQNEAQ come from the germline V gene (reference sequence).

This clone was seen a few times. The chain joins TRBV10-2 to TRBJ2-1; tentatively, D is TRBD2 (5 bases). V was clipped by 8 bases and J by 7 bases, with 9 bases between them. The CDR3 covers 11 residues. Germline V gene sequence: CDR1 WSHSY, CDR2 SAAADI. The CDR3 sequence is CASGWRNEQFF. The CDR3 DNA is TGCGCCAGCGGCTGGAGGAATGAGCAGTTCTTC.

This clone appeared a single time. In DNA form, the CDR3 reads TGTGCCAGCAGCCAATTCTTAGGGGCTTCCTACGAGCAGTACTTC. Translating it yields CASSQFLGASYEQYF. The rearrangement uses TRBV3-1 (or the pseudogene TRBV3-2) and TRBJ2-7; possible D gene TRBD1, 5 bases. Per germline, CDR1 LGHDT and CDR2 YNNKEL (reference sequence). V lost 2 bases and J 1 base, leaving 12 bases between the germline ends. The length of the CDR3 is 15 residues.

The chain has TRBV12-5 and TRBJ2-3; 8 bases fit TRBD2. The CDR3 spans 15 residues. Germline V gene sequence: CDR1 LGHNT, CDR2 FRNRAP. J gave up 3 bases and V 9 bases, and 11 bases lay outside the gene matches. CDR3 loop: CASSWSGGATDTQYF. In nucleotides, the CDR3 is TGTGCTAGCTCCTGGTCGGGGGGGGCGACAGATACGCAGTATTTT. The variable domain in full, with the rest retrieved from reference TRBV12-5 and TRBJ2-3, is DARVTQTPRHKVTEMGQEVTMRCQPILGHNTVFWYRQTMMQGLELLAYFRNRAPLDDSGMPKDRFSAEMPDATLATLKIQPSEPRDSAVYFCASSWSGGATDTQYFGPGTRLTVL.

In this sample, this clone turned up a few times. This rearrangement joins TRBV28 to TRBJ2-7; a weak D match, TRBD1 (6 bases). The V gene's germline CDR1 is MDHEN and CDR2 SYDVKM. The V end lost 7 bases, the J end lost 1 base, and 20 bases lay between the germline ends. This CDR3 is built from 16 residues. The CDR3: CASKFAGQYPSYEQYF. The CDR3 coding sequence is TGTGCCAGCAAATTCGCCGGACAGTATCCTTCCTACGAGCAGTACTTC.

The chain uses TRBV28 and TRBJ1-6; D is ambiguous. The CDR3 runs 14 residues. Germline V gene data show CDR1 as MDHEN and CDR2 as SYDVKM. The V end lost 5 bases, the J end lost 0 bases, and 5 bases lay between the germline ends. The CDR3 protein is CASSRSSYNSPLHF. CDR3 in DNA: TGTGCCAGCAGTCGCAGCTCCTATAATTCACCCCTCCACTTT.

This rearrangement joins TRBV5-6 to TRBJ1-5, with TRBD1 as a possible D gene (5 bases). V dropped 4 bases and J dropped 9 bases, with 20 bases sitting between them. The CDR3 is 15 amino acids. CDR1 and CDR2 (germline): SGHDT, YYEEEE. The CDR3 loop reads CASSRGVGPGLPQHF. CDR3 DNA: TGTGCCAGCAGCCGGGGGGTGGGGCCCGGCCTGCCCCAGCATTTT.

In its sample, this clone was seen once. J is TRBJ2-1 and V is TRBV18, with D unclear. The CDR3 runs to 17 residues. V gave up 1 base and J gave up 2 bases, with 15 bases separating them. Germline CDR1 and CDR2: KGHSH and LQKENI. CDR3 coding DNA: TGTGCCAGCTCACCACGGGCTCCGAAGGCAACCTACAATGAGCAGTTCTTC. Its translation is CASSPRAPKATYNEQFF.

This rearrangement joins TRBV5-8 to TRBJ2-6; D perhaps matches TRBD1 (5 bases). Trimming cost V 4 bases and J 2 bases, with 10 bases left between them. Germline lookup yields CDR1 SGHTS and CDR2 YDEGEE. CDR3 length: 15 amino acids. Here the CDR3 reads CASSRQLAGANVLTF. CDR3 nucleotides: TGTGCCAGCAGCCGACAGCTTGCTGGGGCCAACGTCCTGACTTTC.

This chain uses TRBV15 with TRBJ1-1; D uncertain. Germline V lookup: CDR1 LNHNV, CDR2 YYDKDF (reference sequence). The ends were cut back, 7 bases at V and 4 bases at J, with 16 bases in the middle. The CDR3 length is 14 residues. This CDR3 is CATTPIVESTEAFF. Here the CDR3 DNA reads TGTGCCACCACCCCAATAGTGGAGAGCACTGAAGCTTTCTTT.

V usage is TRBV19 and J usage is TRBJ2-7; perhaps TRBD1 as D (6 bases). Looked up from germline, CDR1 is LNHDA and CDR2 is SQIVND (reference sequence). This CDR3 is 14 amino acids long. V was trimmed by 3 bases and J by 0 bases, leaving 9 bases between them. The CDR3 region has the DNA TGTGCCAGTAGTATGATGGACAGCTCCTACGAGCAGTACTTC. Its translation: CASSMMDSSYEQYF.

The chain's CDR3 is CASSPTPLLEGFNTEAFF. CDR3 nucleotides: TGTGCCAGCAGCCCGACCCCACTCCTCGAGGGCTTTAACACTGAAGCTTTCTTT. This chain joins TRBV7-3 and TRBJ1-1; D uncertain. V lost 5 bases and J 2 bases, leaving 24 bases between the germline ends. CDR1 is SGHTA and CDR2 is FQGTGA in the germline V gene. The CDR3 totals 18 residues.

The chain employs TRBV29-1 and TRBJ2-5; TRBD2 might be the D (5 bases). Per the germline V gene, CDR1 is SQVTM and CDR2 is ANQGSEA. This CDR3 has 13 residues. V was cut by 4 bases and J by 5 bases, with 14 bases left in between. The CDR3 DNA follows: TGCAGCGTTGCCGGGGTCACCGGGGAGACCCAGTACTTC. Amino acids: CSVAGVTGETQYF.

The genes are TRBV29-1 and TRBJ2-3, with 8 nucleotides matching TRBD1. The CDR3 contains 15 residues. The V gene end was trimmed by 7 bases and the J gene end by 1 base; junction bases not matched to a gene: 10. Looked up from germline, CDR1 is SQVTM and CDR2 is ANQGSEA. This chain's CDR3 is CSAVVQDRGTDTQYF. The CDR3 coding sequence is TGCAGCGCCGTGGTTCAGGACAGGGGCACAGATACGCAGTATTTT.

The genes are TRBV5-1 and TRBJ1-4; TRBD1 matches at 7 bases. Looked up from germline, CDR1 is SGHRS and CDR2 is YFSETQ. This CDR3 region has 15 residues. With V trimmed by 4 bases and J by 5 bases, 8 bases remained unmatched. The CDR3 DNA sequence: TGCGCCAGCAGCACCACAGGGGCGATGAATGAAAAACTGTTTTTT. Translating it yields CASSTTGAMNEKLFF.

The gene calls are TRBV6-6 and TRBJ1-2, with unresolved D. The CDR3 extends over 12 amino acids. Germline CDR1 reads MNHNY; CDR2 reads SVGAGI (reference sequence). With 6 bases removed from V and 9 bases from J, the gap between germline ends came to 14 bases. CDR3: CASSQPDGSYTF. The CDR3 DNA sequence: TGTGCCAGCAGCCAACCGGACGGGAGCTACACCTTC.

The chain couples TRBV20-1 to TRBJ1-2; 7 bases match TRBD1. Unmatched junction bases numbered 4, after V lost 3 bases and J lost 0 bases. This CDR3 is built from 14 residues. Germline assignment: CDR1 DFQATT and CDR2 SNEGSKA (reference sequence). CDR3 coding DNA: TGCAGTGCTAGTAGACAGGGCTCTAACTATGGCTACACCTTC. Translation gives CSASRQGSNYGYTF.

The chain employs TRBV19 and TRBJ1-2; a weak D match, TRBD1 (5 bases). Germline-derived CDR1 and CDR2 are LNHDA and SQIVND (reference sequence). This CDR3 is built from 13 residues. The V end lost 5 bases, the J end lost 4 bases, and 11 bases lay between the germline ends. The DNA for the CDR3 is TGTGCCAGTAGTCGCCCAGGGTCCTATGGCTACACCTTC. Translated, it gives CASSRPGSYGYTF.

The chain uses TRBV7-9 and TRBJ1-4; 10 bases are a match to TRBD1. Unmatched junction bases numbered 15, after V lost 6 bases and J lost 5 bases. Germline CDR1 is SEHNR and CDR2 is FQNEAQ (reference sequence). CDR3 length: 18 residues. The chain's CDR3 is CASRPSGPGGQGNEKLFF. Here the CDR3 DNA reads TGTGCCAGCAGACCCTCAGGCCCGGGGGGACAGGGGAATGAAAAACTGTTTTTT.

The chain links TRBV10-3 to TRBJ1-1; no firm D call. Looked up from germline, CDR1 is ENHRY and CDR2 is SYGVKD. The CDR3 sequence is 14 residues long. V lost 7 bases, J lost 3 bases, and 15 bases lay in between. This CDR3 is CAINGGPTDTEAFF. CDR3 nucleotide sequence: TGTGCCATCAATGGCGGGCCCACGGACACTGAAGCTTTCTTT.

The gene calls are TRBV21-1 and TRBJ2-7; TRBD1, the table's D call, lacks a check against the DNA. TRBV21-1 is a known pseudogene. This CDR3 is 12 amino acids long. As DNA, the CDR3 is TGTGCCAGCGGGAGACAGGGTAGCGAGCAGTACTTC. It translates to CASGRQGSEQYF.

The chain uses TRBV25-1 and TRBJ1-2; D might be TRBD1 (6 bases). Deletions cut 4 bases from V and 4 bases from J, with 13 bases between. The CDR3 has 14 amino acids. Germline CDR1 is MGHDK and CDR2 is SYGVNS. The CDR3 loop is CASSVAGAVYGYTF. In nucleotides, the CDR3 is TGTGCCAGCAGTGTTGCAGGGGCCGTCTATGGCTACACCTTC.

The chain employs TRBV24-1 and TRBJ1-1, with D possibly TRBD1 on 6 matching bases. Germline V gene lookup returns CDR1 KGHDR and CDR2 SFDVKD. Trimming stripped 5 bases from V and 0 bases from J, with 9 bases between. The CDR3 loop spans 14 amino acids. The CDR3 sequence is CATSAGHLNTEAFF. CDR3 DNA sequence: TGTGCCACCAGTGCGGGACACCTGAACACTGAAGCTTTCTTT.

The J gene is TRBJ2-7, the V gene TRBV14, with 7 bases that match TRBD2. With 1 base clipped from V and 9 bases from J, the junction kept 9 bases outside the gene matches. The CDR3 length is 14 residues. Germline CDR1 and CDR2: SGHDN and FVKESK. The CDR3 nucleotides are TGTGCCAGCAGCCAAGGTCCCTTCGGCGGGGGGCAGTACTTC. Translated: CASSQGPFGGGQYF.